This T cell receptor beta chain was sequenced for a study of cytomegalovirus exposure and HLA in healthy donors. This clone was found a few times. The antigen is undetermined. Both 60 Vbeta primers and 13 Jbeta primers went into the PCR. Sequenced by immunoSEQ multiplex PCR; TCRdb stores in-frame clones only, minus some. The sample has 120,000 to 150,000 clones; 64% are singletons. Points from the study as a whole: There were some public TCRs occurring in many donors, but most TCR sequences were rare. In an earlier analysis, productive rearrangement rates for most beta V segments clustered near 90% or 30%. When a later analysis compared HLA-associated TCR beta chains with equally common others, the HLA-associated chains turned out to be more clonally expanded and to have lower generation probabilities.

Trimming shortened V by 5 bases and J by 8 bases, and 15 bases separated the two germline ends. Looked up from germline, CDR1 is MGHDK and CDR2 is SYGVNS. This CDR3 region has 14 residues. The sequenced sample was PBMCs. The clonotype comes from a woman in her twenties or thirties in good health and CMV-seropositive. The chain links TRBV25-1 to TRBJ1-4; D is perhaps TRBD1 (5 bases). The CDR3 DNA reads TGTGCCAGCAGTCCCCAAACCCGGGGGGAAAAACTGTTTTTT. This codes for CASSPQTRGEKLFF.